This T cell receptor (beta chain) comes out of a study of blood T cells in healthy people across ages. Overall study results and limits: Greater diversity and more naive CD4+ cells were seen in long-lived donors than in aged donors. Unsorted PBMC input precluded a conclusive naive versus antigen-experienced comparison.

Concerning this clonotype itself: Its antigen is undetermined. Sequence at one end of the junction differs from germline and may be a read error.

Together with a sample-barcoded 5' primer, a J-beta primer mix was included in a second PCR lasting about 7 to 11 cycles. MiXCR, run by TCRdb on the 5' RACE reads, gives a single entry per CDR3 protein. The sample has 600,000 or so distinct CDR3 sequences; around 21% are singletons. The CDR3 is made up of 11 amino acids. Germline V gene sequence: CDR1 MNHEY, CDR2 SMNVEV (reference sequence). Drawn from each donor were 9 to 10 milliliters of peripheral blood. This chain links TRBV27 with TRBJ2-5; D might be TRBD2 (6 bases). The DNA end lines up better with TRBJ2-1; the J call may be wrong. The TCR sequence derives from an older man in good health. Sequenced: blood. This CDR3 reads CASSVSSVQFF. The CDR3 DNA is TGTGCCAGCAGTGTATCTAGCGTGCAGTTCTTC.